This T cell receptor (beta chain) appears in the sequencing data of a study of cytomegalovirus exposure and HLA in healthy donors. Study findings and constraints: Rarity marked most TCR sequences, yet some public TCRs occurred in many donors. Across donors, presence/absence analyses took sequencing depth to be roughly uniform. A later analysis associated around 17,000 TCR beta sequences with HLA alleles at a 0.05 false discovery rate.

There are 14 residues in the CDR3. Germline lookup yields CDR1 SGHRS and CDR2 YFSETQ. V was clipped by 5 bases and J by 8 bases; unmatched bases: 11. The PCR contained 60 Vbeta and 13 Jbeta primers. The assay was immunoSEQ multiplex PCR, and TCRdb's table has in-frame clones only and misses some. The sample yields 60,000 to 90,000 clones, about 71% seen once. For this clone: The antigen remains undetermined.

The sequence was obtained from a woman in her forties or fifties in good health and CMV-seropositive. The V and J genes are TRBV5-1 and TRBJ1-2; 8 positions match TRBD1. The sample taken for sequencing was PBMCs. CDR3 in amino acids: CASRKQQGDWGYTF. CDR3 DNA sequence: TGCGCCAGCAGGAAGCAACAGGGGGACTGGGGCTACACCTTC.